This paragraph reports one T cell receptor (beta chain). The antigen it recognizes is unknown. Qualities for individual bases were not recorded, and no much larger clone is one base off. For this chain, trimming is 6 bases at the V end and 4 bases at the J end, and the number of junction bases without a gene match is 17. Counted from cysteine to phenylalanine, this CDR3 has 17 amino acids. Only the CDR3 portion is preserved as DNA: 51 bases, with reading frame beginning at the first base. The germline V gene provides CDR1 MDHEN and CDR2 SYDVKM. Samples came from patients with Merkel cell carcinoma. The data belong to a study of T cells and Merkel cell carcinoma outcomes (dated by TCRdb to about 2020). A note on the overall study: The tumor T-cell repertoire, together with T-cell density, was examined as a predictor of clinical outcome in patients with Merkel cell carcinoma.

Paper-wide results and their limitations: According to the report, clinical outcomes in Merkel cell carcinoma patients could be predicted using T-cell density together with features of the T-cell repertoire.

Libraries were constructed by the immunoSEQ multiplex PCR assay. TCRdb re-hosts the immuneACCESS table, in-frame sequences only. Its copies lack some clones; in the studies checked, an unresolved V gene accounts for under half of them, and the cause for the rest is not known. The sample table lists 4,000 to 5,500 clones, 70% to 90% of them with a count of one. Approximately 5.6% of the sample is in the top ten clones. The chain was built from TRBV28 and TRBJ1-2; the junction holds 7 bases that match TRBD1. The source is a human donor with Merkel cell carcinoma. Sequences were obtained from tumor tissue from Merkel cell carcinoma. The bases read TGTGCCAGCAGCCCCCCGGGACAGACAAGCACAAGCTATGGCTACACCTTC. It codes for CASSPPGQTSTSYGYTF.